These 14 T cell receptor beta chains share one sample of origin, sequenced in a study of blood T cells in healthy people across ages. Combining a sample-barcoded 5' primer with a J-beta primer mix, a second PCR ran for roughly 6 to 11 cycles. TCRdb independently ran MiXCR on the 5' RACE reads; one entry per CDR3 protein. The table lists about 1 million distinct CDR3 sequences, 35% to 55% of them singletons, with 15% to 20% in the top ten. Sequencing input: blood. The receptors were gathered from a woman aged 55-69 years in good health.

The CDR3 is CSVLWDGFSNQPQHF. The CDR3 DNA is TGCAGCGTTTTATGGGACGGGTTCAGCAATCAGCCCCAGCATTTT. The J gene is TRBJ1-5, the V gene TRBV29-1, with D tentatively TRBD1 (5 bases). Germline loops: CDR1 SQVTM, CDR2 ANQGSEA. Deletions cut 5 bases from V and 1 base from J, with 15 bases between. This CDR3 is 15 amino acids long. The entire variable domain, with the rest obtained from reference TRBV29-1 and TRBJ1-5, is as follows: SAVISQKPSRDICQRGTSLTIQCQVDSQVTMMFWYRQQPGQSLTLIATANQGSEATYESGFVIDKFPISRPNLTFSTLTVSNMSPEDSSIYLCSVLWDGFSNQPQHFGDGTRLSIL.

The V and J genes are TRBV24-1 and TRBJ2-7; 8 bases agree with TRBD1. The J call is uncertain, as TRBJ2-5 better fits the DNA end. CDR3 length: 14 residues. Per germline, CDR1 KGHDR and CDR2 SFDVKD. In nucleotides, the CDR3 is TGTGCCACCAGTGATACAGGGGGTGCGGAGACCCAGTACTTC. Its protein product is CATSDTGGAETQYF.

Points on this clonotype: A single base separates this from a much larger clone, so it may be a read error. V gene TRBV6-1 combines with J gene TRBJ2-3, with D hard to call. Trimming cost V 4 bases and J 4 bases, with 9 bases left between them. The CDR3 loop spans 13 amino acids. Germline CDR1 reads MNHNS; CDR2 reads SASEGT. CDR3 region: CASSGETSDTQYF. The CDR3 bases are TGTGCCAGCAGTGGAGAAACCTCAGATACGCAGTATTTT.

With respect to this clonotype: The junction departs from germline at one end; a sequencing error may be responsible. The V gene is TRBV4-1, the J gene TRBJ2-3, with D maybe TRBD2 (6 bases). The CDR3 is made up of 17 amino acids. The V gene's germline CDR1 is MGHRA and CDR2 YSYEKL. CDR3 in DNA: TGCGCCAGCAGCCTCACCCCACCGGGAGCGAGCACAGGTACGCAGTATTTT. Its protein is CASSLTPPGASTGTQYF.

This clonotype was detected a few times. The chain recombines TRBV7-2 with TRBJ2-6; TRBD1 aligns across 8 bases. V dropped 3 bases and J dropped 0; count of bases not matched to a gene: 7. The germline V gene has CDR1 SGHTA and CDR2 FQGNSA. The CDR3 is made up of 18 amino acids. The DNA of the CDR3 is TGTGCCAGCAGCTTTGGACAGGGCTTAAACTCTGGGGCCAACGTCCTGACTTTC. Translated, it gives CASSFGQGLNSGANVLTF.

This clonotype was seen a handful of times. For the CDR3, the DNA is TGTGCCATCAGTGACACCCCCGGGAACACCGGGGAGCTGTTTTTT. Translation gives CAISDTPGNTGELFF. The chain couples TRBV10-3 to TRBJ2-2; no definite D call. The CDR3 sequence is 15 residues long. With 3 bases removed from V and 1 base from J, the gap between germline ends came to 9 bases. Germline V lookup: CDR1 ENHRY, CDR2 SYGVKD.

V and J are TRBV6-2 or TRBV6-3 and TRBJ2-1, with D hard to call. Germline CDR1 is MNHEY and CDR2 is SVGEGT. With 2 bases removed from V and 4 bases from J, the gap between germline ends came to 12 bases. The CDR3 has 15 amino acids. In DNA, the CDR3 is TGTGCCAGCAGTTACGGGCAGTCGGGTTACAATGAGCAGTTCTTC. Translation: CASSYGQSGYNEQFF.

This clonotype was counted a few times. The rearrangement links TRBV25-1 to TRBJ2-1; 7 nucleotides match TRBD2. CDR1 and CDR2 (germline): MGHDK, SYGVNS. The CDR3 consists of 15 residues. With V trimmed by 4 bases and J by 7 bases, 10 bases remained unmatched. The CDR3 sequence: CASSAERESRNEQFF. CDR3 DNA sequence: TGTGCCAGCAGTGCCGAGCGGGAATCGAGAAATGAGCAGTTCTTC.

This clonotype was seen a single time. The chain has TRBV28 and TRBJ1-4, with unresolved D. V shed 7 bases and J shed 5 bases, with 11 bases lying between them. CDR3 length equals 13 residues. CDR1 MDHEN and CDR2 SYDVKM come from the germline V gene. CDR3 sequence: CASTVVRNEKLFF. The CDR3 DNA is TGTGCCAGCACTGTTGTCAGGAATGAAAAACTGTTTTTT.

This clonotype has ten or more counts. The chain recombines TRBV29-1 with TRBJ2-5; D is ambiguous. This CDR3 has 13 amino acids. The germline V gene encodes CDR1 SQVTM and CDR2 ANQGSEA. V gave up 6 bases and J gave up 2 bases, with 13 bases separating them. CDR3 amino acids: CSVPGEAQETQYF. The CDR3 bases are TGCAGCGTCCCGGGTGAGGCTCAAGAGACCCAGTACTTC.

CDR3 coding DNA: TGTGCCAGCAGCTCTGGACTAGCGGGCGGCAAAAACATTCAGTACTTC. Translation gives CASSSGLAGGKNIQYF. This chain uses TRBV5-4 with TRBJ2-4, with 11 bases that match TRBD2. The CDR3 spans 16 residues. Germline V gene sequence: CDR1 SGHNT, CDR2 YYREEE (reference sequence). V dropped 3 bases and J dropped 3; count of bases not matched to a gene: 5.

This clonotype has a single count. J is TRBJ1-2 and V is TRBV2; no clear D. In germline, CDR1 is SNHLY, CDR2 FYNNEI. This CDR3 has 14 residues. The V end lost 1 base, the J end lost 4 bases, and 10 bases lay between the germline ends. The CDR3 spells CASSEVRESYGYTF. Here the CDR3 DNA reads TGTGCCAGCAGTGAAGTGCGGGAGTCCTATGGCTACACCTTC.

J is TRBJ2-3 and V is TRBV20-1; 8 bases line up with TRBD2. The CDR3 runs 17 residues. Germline-derived CDR1 and CDR2 are DFQATT and SNEGSKA (reference sequence). The ends lost 0 bases at V and 2 bases at J; junction bases unmatched: 10. The DNA of the CDR3 is TGCAGTGCTAGAGAAAGTTGGCGAGCGGGAGCCACAGATACGCAGTATTTT. Protein sequence: CSARESWRAGATDTQYF.

This clonotype has more than one count but fewer than ten. V usage is TRBV12-3 or TRBV12-4 and J usage is TRBJ2-5; D unresolved. Trimming took 3 bases from V and 2 from J, leaving 13 bases between them. CDR3 length: 15 amino acids. CDR3 nucleotides: TGTGCCAGCAGTTTGTCGACAACGCGACAAGAGACCCAGTACTTC. This translates into CASSLSTTRQETQYF.